Presented here are 21 T cell receptor beta chains from one specimen sequenced in a study of blood T cell repertoires in COVID-19. Some clones are missing from TCRdb's copy, which holds only in-frame ones; the method was immunoSEQ multiplex PCR. The sample has about 270,000 clones; approximately 86% are singletons. The sample taken for sequencing was peripheral blood. The source is a woman between 70 and 85 years old with COVID-19, enrolled during active disease.

V usage is TRBV19 and J usage is TRBJ2-3; D ambiguous. Germline assignment: CDR1 LNHDA and CDR2 SQIVND (reference sequence). The CDR3 is 14 residues long. Between the trimmed V and J ends, which lost 2 bases and 3 bases, there was a span of 9 bases. For the CDR3, the DNA is TGTGCCAGTAGTATAAGCCAGACTACAGATACGCAGTATTTT. This translates into CASSISQTTDTQYF.

The rearrangement joins TRBV4-2 to TRBJ1-5; possible D gene TRBD1, 5 bases. The CDR3 length is 16 residues. In germline, CDR1 is LGHNA, CDR2 YNFKEQ. Trimming left V 0 bases short and J 2 bases short, with 11 bases between. This chain's CDR3 is CASSQEGRGGNQPQHF. The CDR3, as DNA: TGTGCCAGCAGCCAAGAAGGGCGGGGGGGCAATCAGCCCCAGCATTTT.

For the CDR3, the DNA is TGTGCCAGTAGTGAACAGGGGACTTCGGCCTACGAGCAGTACTTC. This encodes CASSEQGTSAYEQYF. This chain connects TRBV19 to TRBJ2-7; maybe TRBD1 (7 bases). The ends were cut back, 5 bases at V and 2 bases at J, with 16 bases in the middle. This CDR3 has 15 amino acids. Germline assignment: CDR1 LNHDA and CDR2 SQIVND (reference sequence).

The rearrangement uses TRBV2 and TRBJ2-1, with TRBD2 matching 11 bases. CDR3 length equals 15 residues. Trimming cost V 5 bases and J 8 bases; bases outside gene matches: 8. The germline V gene has CDR1 SNHLY and CDR2 FYNNEI. The CDR3 region has the DNA TGTGCCAGCAGTCCTAGCGGGGGGACCTGGGATGAGCAGTTCTTC. This encodes CASSPSGGTWDEQFF.

The rearrangement joins TRBV19 to TRBJ1-1, with D unclear. Trimming pared 7 bases from V and 1 base from J, leaving 10 bases between. Germline CDR1 and CDR2: LNHDA and SQIVND (reference sequence). The CDR3 totals 13 residues. Written as DNA, the CDR3 is TGTGCCAGTATTAAGAGGGAGAACACTGAAGCTTTCTTT. Protein sequence: CASIKRENTEAFF.

The chain is built from TRBV4-3 and TRBJ1-3, with no clear D. The CDR3 sequence is 15 residues long. Trimming shortened V by 0 bases and J by 0 bases, and 6 bases separated the two germline ends. Germline lookup yields CDR1 LGHNA and CDR2 YSLEER. This CDR3 is CASSQERSSGNTIYF. CDR3 nucleotides: TGCGCCAGCAGCCAAGAGAGGAGCTCTGGAAACACCATATATTTT.

Only one count was recorded for this clone. The chain links TRBV5-4 to TRBJ2-1; possible D gene TRBD2, 5 bases. V was pared by 0 bases and J by 8 bases, with 9 bases between. CDR3 length: 13 residues. Per the germline V gene, CDR1 is SGHNT and CDR2 is YYREEE (reference sequence). This chain's CDR3 is CASSLAASYEQFF. DNA for the CDR3: TGTGCCAGCAGCTTGGCCGCTAGCTATGAGCAGTTCTTC.

The chain is built from TRBV20-1 and TRBJ2-5, with D unclear. The CDR3 length is 12 residues. Between the trimmed V and J ends, which lost 3 bases and 0 bases, there was a span of 5 bases. The germline gives CDR1 DFQATT, CDR2 SNEGSKA (reference sequence). CDR3 amino acids: CSASPYQETQYF. DNA of the CDR3: TGCAGTGCTAGTCCGTACCAAGAGACCCAGTACTTC.

V gene TRBV4-1 combines with J gene TRBJ2-1; the D is unclear. From germline, CDR1 is MGHRA and CDR2 YSYEKL. V lost 2 bases, J lost 1 base, and 15 bases lay in between. This CDR3 has 17 residues. In DNA, the CDR3 is TGCGCCAGCAGCCAACCGGCCCGAGGTCAGTCCTACAATGAGCAGTTCTTC. Protein product: CASSQPARGQSYNEQFF.

CDR3 sequence reads: CASSFAGGPYNEQFF. The CDR3 nucleotides are TGTGCCAGCAGCTTCGCGGGGGGCCCTTACAATGAGCAGTTCTTC. V is TRBV7-3 and J is TRBJ2-1, with TRBD2 matching 8 bases. Germline V gene data show CDR1 as SGHTA and CDR2 as FQGTGA. CDR3 size: 15 residues. The junction had 5 bases not matched to a gene; V was cut back by 3 bases and J by 4 bases.

V usage is TRBV12-3 or TRBV12-4 and J usage is TRBJ2-1; 7 bases agree with TRBD1. V was pared by 10 bases and J by 4 bases, with 4 bases of the junction left unmatched. This CDR3 is built from 12 residues. CDR3 DNA: TGTGCCACCAAGGACAGGTACAATGAGCAGTTCTTC. This gives the protein CATKDRYNEQFF.

The chain has TRBV14 and TRBJ1-1; no firm D call. With 5 bases removed from V and 10 bases from J, the gap between germline ends came to 11 bases. Germline V gene data show CDR1 as SGHDN and CDR2 as FVKESK. This CDR3 spans 11 amino acids. CDR3 residues: CASSEGVRAFF. The CDR3 nucleotides are TGTGCCAGCAGCGAGGGCGTGAGAGCTTTCTTT.

The chain employs TRBV4-3 and TRBJ1-4; D possibly corresponds to TRBD1 (6 bases). CDR3 length: 16 amino acids. Germline assignment: CDR1 LGHNA and CDR2 YSLEER. V was cut by 4 bases and J by 5 bases, with 17 bases left in between. The CDR3 DNA sequence: TGCGCCAGCAGCCTGGTCCTCCAGAGGGGGAATGAAAAACTGTTTTTT. It specifies CASSLVLQRGNEKLFF.

The chain joins TRBV5-6 to TRBJ1-2; no firm D call. The CDR3 has 12 residues. Trimming removed 1 base from V and 4 bases from J, with 5 bases in between. Germline V gives CDR1 SGHDT, CDR2 YYEEEE. CDR3 sequence (DNA): TGTGCCAGCAGCTTGACACCCTATGGCTACACCTTC. It translates to CASSLTPYGYTF.

The V gene is TRBV11-2, the J gene TRBJ1-2, with TRBD1 matching over 7 bases. CDR1 and CDR2 from the germline V gene are SGHAT and FQNNGV. The V gene end was trimmed by 0 bases and the J gene end by 4 bases; junction bases not matched to a gene: 11. The CDR3 covers 17 residues. The CDR3 region is CASSLDYFQGVFYGYTF. The DNA for the CDR3 is TGTGCCAGCAGCTTAGATTATTTTCAGGGGGTCTTCTATGGCTACACCTTC.

This sequence joins TRBV19 and TRBJ2-7; 9 nucleotides line up with TRBD1. The length of the CDR3 is 15 residues. V lost 5 bases and J lost 2; bases outside the gene matches: 7. In germline, CDR1 is LNHDA, CDR2 SQIVND (reference sequence). The chain's CDR3 is CASSRQGTGTYEQYF. The CDR3 DNA follows: TGTGCCAGTAGTCGACAAGGGACAGGGACCTACGAGCAGTACTTC.

The V and J genes are TRBV10-3 and TRBJ1-2; 8 bases fit TRBD1. Germline CDR1 ENHRY, CDR2 SYGVKD. This CDR3 has 16 amino acids. V shed 0 bases and J 2 bases; nucleotides not matched to a gene: 5. CDR3 amino acids: CAISESTWTGNYGYTF. In DNA, the CDR3 is TGTGCCATCAGTGAGTCGACTTGGACAGGGAACTATGGCTACACCTTC.

The chain's CDR3 is CATSDFISSQPQHF. CDR3 coding DNA: TGTGCCACCAGTGATTTTATCAGTTCACAACCCCAGCATTTT. The rearrangement links TRBV24-1 to TRBJ1-5; D remains unclear. Per the germline V gene, CDR1 is KGHDR and CDR2 is SFDVKD. Trimming removed 1 base at V and 10 bases at J, with 13 bases between. The CDR3 is 14 amino acids.

This sequence joins TRBV9 and TRBJ2-2; the match to TRBD2 covers 9 bases. The ends lost 4 bases at V and 7 bases at J; junction bases unmatched: 14. The CDR3 is made up of 17 amino acids. The germline V gene encodes CDR1 SGDLS and CDR2 YYNGEE. The chain's CDR3 is CASSLLGSSGDGGELFF. DNA for the CDR3: TGTGCCAGCAGCCTCCTGGGTTCTAGCGGGGATGGCGGGGAGCTGTTTTTT.

This clone has only a few counts. The chain couples TRBV11-2 to TRBJ2-7, with TRBD2 identical over 8 bases. The CDR3 totals 16 residues. Germline-derived CDR1 and CDR2 are SGHAT and FQNNGV. Unmatched junction bases numbered 8, after V lost 2 bases and J lost 2 bases. The CDR3 bases are TGTGCCAGCAGCTTAACTAGCGGCTACCAAACCTACGAGCAGTACTTC. Translation: CASSLTSGYQTYEQYF.

Concerning this clone itself: The junction does not match germline at one end; this may be a read error. The genes are TRBV3-1 (or the pseudogene TRBV3-2) and TRBJ1-2, with D tentatively TRBD1 (6 bases). This CDR3 is built from 15 residues. Germline values: CDR1 LGHDT, CDR2 YNNKEL (reference sequence). The CDR3 DNA follows: TGTGCCAGCAGCAAAGAGGGGGGAGGTCAGAATGGCTACACCTTC. Its protein is CASSKEGGGQNGYTF.